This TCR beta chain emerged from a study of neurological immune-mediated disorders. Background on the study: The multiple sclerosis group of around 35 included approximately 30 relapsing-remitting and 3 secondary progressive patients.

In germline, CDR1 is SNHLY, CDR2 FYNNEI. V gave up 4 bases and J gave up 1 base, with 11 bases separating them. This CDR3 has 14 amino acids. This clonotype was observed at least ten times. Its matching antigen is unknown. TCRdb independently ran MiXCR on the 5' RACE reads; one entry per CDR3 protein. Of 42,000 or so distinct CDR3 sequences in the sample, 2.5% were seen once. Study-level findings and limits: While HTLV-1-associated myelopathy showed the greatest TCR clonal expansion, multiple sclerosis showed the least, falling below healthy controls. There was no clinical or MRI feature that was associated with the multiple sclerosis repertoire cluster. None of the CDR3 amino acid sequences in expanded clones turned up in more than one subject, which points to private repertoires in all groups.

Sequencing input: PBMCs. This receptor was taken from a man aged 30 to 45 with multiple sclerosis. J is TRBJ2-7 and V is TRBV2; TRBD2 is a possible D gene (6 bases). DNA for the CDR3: TGTGCCAGCAGTGTTATGACTAGTTCCTACGAGCAGTACTTC. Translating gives CASSVMTSSYEQYF.